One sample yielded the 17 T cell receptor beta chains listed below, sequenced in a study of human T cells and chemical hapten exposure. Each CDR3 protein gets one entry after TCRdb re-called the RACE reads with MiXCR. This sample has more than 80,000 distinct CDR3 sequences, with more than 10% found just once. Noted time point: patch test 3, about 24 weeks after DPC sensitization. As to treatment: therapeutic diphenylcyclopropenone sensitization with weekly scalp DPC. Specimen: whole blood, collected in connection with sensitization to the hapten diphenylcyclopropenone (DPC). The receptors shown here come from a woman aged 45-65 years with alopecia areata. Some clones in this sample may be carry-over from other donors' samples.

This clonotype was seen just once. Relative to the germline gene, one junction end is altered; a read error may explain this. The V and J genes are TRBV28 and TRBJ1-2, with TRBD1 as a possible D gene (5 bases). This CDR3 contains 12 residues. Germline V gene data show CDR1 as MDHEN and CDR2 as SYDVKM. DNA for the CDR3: TGCGCCAGCATGGACATCCCCCATGGCTACACCTTC. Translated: CASMDIPHGYTF.

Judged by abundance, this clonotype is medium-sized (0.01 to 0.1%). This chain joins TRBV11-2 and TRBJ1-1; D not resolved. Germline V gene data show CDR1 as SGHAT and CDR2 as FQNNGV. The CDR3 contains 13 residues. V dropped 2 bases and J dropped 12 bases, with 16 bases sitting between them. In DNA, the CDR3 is TGTGCCAGCAGCTTATTAGGCGGAGGGCGAACTTTCTTT. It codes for CASSLLGGGRTFF. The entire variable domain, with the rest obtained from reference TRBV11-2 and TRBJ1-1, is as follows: EAGVAQSPRYKIIEKRQSVAFWCNPISGHATLYWYQQILGQGPKLLIQFQNNGVVDDSQLPKDRFSAERLKGVDSTLKIQPAKLEDSAVYLCASSLLGGGRTFFGQGTRLTVV.

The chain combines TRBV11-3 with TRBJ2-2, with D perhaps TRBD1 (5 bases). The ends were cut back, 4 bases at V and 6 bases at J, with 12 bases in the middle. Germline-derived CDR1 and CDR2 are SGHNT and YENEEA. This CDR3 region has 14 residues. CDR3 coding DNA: TGTGCCAGCAGCTCAGGGATAGGGTCCGGGGAGCTGTTTTTT. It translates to CASSSGIGSGELFF.

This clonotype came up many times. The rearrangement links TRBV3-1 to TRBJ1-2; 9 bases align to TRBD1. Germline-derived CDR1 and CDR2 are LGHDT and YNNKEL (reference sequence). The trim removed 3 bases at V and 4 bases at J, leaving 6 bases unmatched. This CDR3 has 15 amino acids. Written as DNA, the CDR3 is TGTGCCAGCAGCCAGGGACAGGGTGGTGCCTATGGCTACACCTTC. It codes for CASSQGQGGAYGYTF.

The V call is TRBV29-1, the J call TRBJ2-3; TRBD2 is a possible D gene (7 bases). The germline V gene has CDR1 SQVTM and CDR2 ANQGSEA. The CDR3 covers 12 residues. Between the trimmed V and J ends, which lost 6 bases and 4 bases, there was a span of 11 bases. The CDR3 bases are TGCAGCGTGGGGGAGGGGGCAGATACGCAGTATTTT. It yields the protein CSVGEGADTQYF.

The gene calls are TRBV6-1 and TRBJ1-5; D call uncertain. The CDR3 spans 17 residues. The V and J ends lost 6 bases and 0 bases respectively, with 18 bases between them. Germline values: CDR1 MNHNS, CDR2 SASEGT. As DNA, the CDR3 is TGTGCCAGCAGACTTTCCAGGACGGCTTATAGCAATCAGCCCCAGCATTTT. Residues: CASRLSRTAYSNQPQHF.

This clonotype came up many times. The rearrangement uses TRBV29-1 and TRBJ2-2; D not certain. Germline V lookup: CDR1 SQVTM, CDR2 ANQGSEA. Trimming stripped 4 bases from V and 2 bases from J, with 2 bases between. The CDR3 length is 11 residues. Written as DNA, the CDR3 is TGCAGCGTTGGAAACACCGGGGAGCTGTTTTTT. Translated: CSVGNTGELFF.

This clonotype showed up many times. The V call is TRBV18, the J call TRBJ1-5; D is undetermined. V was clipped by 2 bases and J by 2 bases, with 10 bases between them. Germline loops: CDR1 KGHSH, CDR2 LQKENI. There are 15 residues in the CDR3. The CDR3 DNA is TGTGCCAGCTCACCATCTGGGGTCCGCAATCAGCCCCAGCATTTT. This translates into CASSPSGVRNQPQHF.

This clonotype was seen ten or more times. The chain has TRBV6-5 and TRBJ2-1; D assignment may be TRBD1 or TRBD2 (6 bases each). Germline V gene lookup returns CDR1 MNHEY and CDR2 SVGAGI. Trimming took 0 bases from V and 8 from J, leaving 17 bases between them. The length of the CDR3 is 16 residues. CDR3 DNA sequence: TGTGCCAGCAGTTACTCGATAACGGGGGCTTTGGATGAGCAGTTCTTC. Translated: CASSYSITGALDEQFF.

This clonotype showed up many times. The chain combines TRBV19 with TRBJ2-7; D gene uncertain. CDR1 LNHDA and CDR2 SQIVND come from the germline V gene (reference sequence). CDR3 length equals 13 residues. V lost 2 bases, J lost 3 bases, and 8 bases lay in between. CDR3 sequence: CASSISGYYEQYF. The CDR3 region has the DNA TGTGCCAGTAGTATATCGGGTTACTACGAGCAGTACTTC. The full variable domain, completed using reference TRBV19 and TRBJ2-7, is DGGITQSPKYLFRKEGQNVTLSCEQNLNHDAMYWYRQDPGQGLRLIYYSQIVNDFQKGDIAEGYSVSREKKESFPLTVTSAQKNPTAFYLCASSISGYYEQYFGPGTRLTVT.

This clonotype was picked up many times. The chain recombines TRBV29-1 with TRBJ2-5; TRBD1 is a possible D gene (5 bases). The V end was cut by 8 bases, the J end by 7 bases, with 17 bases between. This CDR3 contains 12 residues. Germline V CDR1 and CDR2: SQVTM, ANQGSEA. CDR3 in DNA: TGCAGCATCCTAGGGGAAGTGGGGACCCAGTACTTC. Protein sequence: CSILGEVGTQYF. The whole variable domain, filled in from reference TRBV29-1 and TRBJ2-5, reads SAVISQKPSRDICQRGTSLTIQCQVDSQVTMMFWYRQQPGQSLTLIATANQGSEATYESGFVIDKFPISRPNLTFSTLTVSNMSPEDSSIYLCSILGEVGTQYFGPGTRLLVL.

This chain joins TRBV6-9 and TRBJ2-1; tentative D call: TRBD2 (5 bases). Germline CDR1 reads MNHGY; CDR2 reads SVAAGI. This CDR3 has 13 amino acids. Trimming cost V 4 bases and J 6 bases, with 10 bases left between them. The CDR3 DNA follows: TGTGCCAGCAGTTCCCCCCGGGGCAATGAGCAGTTCTTC. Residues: CASSSPRGNEQFF.

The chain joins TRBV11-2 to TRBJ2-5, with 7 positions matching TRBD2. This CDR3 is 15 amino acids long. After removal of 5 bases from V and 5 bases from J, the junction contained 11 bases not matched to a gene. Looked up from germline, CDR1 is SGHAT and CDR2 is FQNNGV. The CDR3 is CASSLGGGAGETQYF. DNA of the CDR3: TGTGCCAGCAGCCTGGGGGGAGGGGCGGGCGAGACCCAGTACTTC. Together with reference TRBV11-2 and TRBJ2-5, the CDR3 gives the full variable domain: EAGVAQSPRYKIIEKRQSVAFWCNPISGHATLYWYQQILGQGPKLLIQFQNNGVVDDSQLPKDRFSAERLKGVDSTLKIQPAKLEDSAVYLCASSLGGGAGETQYFGPGTRLLVL.

CDR3 sequence (DNA): TGCGCCAGCAGCTTGTCCGGGAAAGCGGTCGAGCAGTACTTC. It codes for CASSLSGKAVEQYF. The genes are TRBV5-1 and TRBJ2-7, with D tentatively TRBD2 (5 bases). Per germline, CDR1 SGHRS and CDR2 YFSETQ. Trimming took 1 base from V and 6 from J, leaving 14 bases between them. The CDR3 is 14 amino acids. Variable domain in full (rest from reference TRBV5-1 and TRBJ2-7): KAGVTQTPRYLIKTRGQQVTLSCSPISGHRSVSWYQQTPGQGLQFLFEYFSETQRNKGNFPGRFSGRQFSNSRSEMNVSTLELGDSALYLCASSLSGKAVEQYFGPGTRLTVT.

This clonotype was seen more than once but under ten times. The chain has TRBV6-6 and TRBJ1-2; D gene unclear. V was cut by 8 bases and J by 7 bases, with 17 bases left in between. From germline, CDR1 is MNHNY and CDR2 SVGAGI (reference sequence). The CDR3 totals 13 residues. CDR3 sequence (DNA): TGTGCCAGCCTTTCTAGCGGCTGGAGTGGCTACACCTTC. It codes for CASLSSGWSGYTF.

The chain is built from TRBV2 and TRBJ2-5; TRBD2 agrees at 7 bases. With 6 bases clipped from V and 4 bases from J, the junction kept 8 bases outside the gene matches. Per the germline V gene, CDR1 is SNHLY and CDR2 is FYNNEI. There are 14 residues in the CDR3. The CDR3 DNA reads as TGTGCCAGCAGGGGGGGGTGGCAGGGAGAGACCCAGTACTTC. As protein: CASRGGWQGETQYF. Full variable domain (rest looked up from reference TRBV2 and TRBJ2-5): EPEVTQTPSHQVTQMGQEVILRCVPISNHLYFYWYRQILGQKVEFLVSFYNNEISEKSEIFDDQFSVERPDGSNFTLKIRSTKLEDSAMYFCASRGGWQGETQYFGPGTRLLVL.

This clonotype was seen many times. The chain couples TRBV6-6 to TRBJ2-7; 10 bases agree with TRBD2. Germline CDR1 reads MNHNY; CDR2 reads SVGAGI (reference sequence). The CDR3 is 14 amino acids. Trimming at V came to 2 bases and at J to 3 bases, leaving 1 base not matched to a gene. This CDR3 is CASSYGTSDYEQYF. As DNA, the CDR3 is TGTGCCAGCAGTTACGGGACTAGCGACTACGAGCAGTACTTC.